This TCR beta chain was retrieved from a study of tumour-infiltrating T cells in Burkitt lymphoma. Data came from immunoSEQ multiplex PCR; TCRdb stores just in-frame clones and leaves some out. The sample yields more than 45,000 clones, around 31% seen once. This CDR3 contains 15 residues. Looked up from germline, CDR1 is SEHNR and CDR2 is FQNEAQ (reference sequence). Germline trimming cut 11 bases from V and 0 bases from J; bases unmatched to any gene: 7. This chain joins TRBV7-9 and TRBJ2-6; 7 bases align to TRBD1. This clonotype was obtained from a human donor with Burkitt lymphoma. The sample comprised tumor tissue. The CDR3 nucleotides are TGTGCCGGTCAGACAGGGTACTCTGGGGCCAACGTCCTGACTTTC. Its protein is CAGQTGYSGANVLTF.